The 26 T cell receptor beta chains in this list originate from one sample, sequenced in a study of regulatory T cells in long-lasting Graves disease. CDR3-region Arm-PCR and iRepertoire HTBI primers produced the TCR beta libraries. MiXCR, applied by TCRdb to the multiplex PCR reads, yields one record per CDR3 protein. Among 400,000 to 500,000 distinct CDR3 sequences listed, 14% were seen once. This sample's time point: newly diagnosed GD, antithyroid drugs for less than 3 months. PBMC-derived RNA was used for the TCR library. These data also formed part of another study, on T cells in Graves' hyperthyroidism and ophthalmopathy.

Sequencing was performed on peripheral blood mononuclear cells (PBMCs), taken at new diagnosis, from a patient treated with antithyroid drugs. Receptors were obtained from a woman in her forties or fifties with Graves disease.

This clonotype was seen at least ten times. The rearrangement uses TRBV11-3 and TRBJ2-1, with D unclear. The V end lost 5 bases, the J end lost 5 bases, and 10 bases lay between the germline ends. The CDR3 runs to 13 residues. Germline CDR1 and CDR2: SGHNT and YENEEA. CDR3 coding DNA: TGTGCCAGCAGCCCGGACCGGAACAATGAGCAGTTCTTC. It encodes CASSPDRNNEQFF. The entire variable domain, with the rest obtained from reference TRBV11-3 and TRBJ2-1, is as follows: EAGVVQSPRYKIIEKKQPVAFWCNPISGHNTLYWYLQNLGQGPELLIRYENEEAVDDSQLPKDRFSAERLKGVDSTLKIQPAELGDSAVYLCASSPDRNNEQFFGPGTRLTVL.

This chain connects TRBV6-2 or TRBV6-3 to TRBJ2-3; no definite D call. V was trimmed by 5 bases and J by 4 bases, leaving 13 bases between them. The germline V gene has CDR1 MNHEY and CDR2 SVGEGT. The CDR3 is 14 residues long. In nucleotides, the CDR3 is TGTGCCAGCAGTGAAGTGGGGTATCCAGATACGCAGTATTTT. This sequence encodes CASSEVGYPDTQYF.

The chain is built from TRBV27 and TRBJ1-5; tentative D call: TRBD1 (6 bases). The CDR3 runs 15 residues. The V end lost 4 bases, the J end lost 2 bases, and 12 bases lay between the germline ends. The V gene's germline CDR1 is MNHEY and CDR2 SMNVEV (reference sequence). In nucleotides, the CDR3 is TGTGCCAGCAGTTCCCGACAGGTGGGCAATCAGCCCCAGCATTTT. Amino acids: CASSSRQVGNQPQHF.

This clonotype showed up just a few times. The chain combines TRBV5-5 with TRBJ2-7, with a weak D call TRBD2 (7 bases). CDR3 size: 14 residues. Trimming cost V 2 bases and J 3 bases, with 12 bases left between them. CDR1 is SGHKS, CDR2 YYEKEE, per germline (reference sequence). CDR3 amino acids: CASSFAGDNYEQYF. As DNA, the CDR3 is TGTGCCAGCAGCTTTGCGGGGGACAACTACGAGCAGTACTTC.

V and J are TRBV18 and TRBJ2-7; 8 bases are shared with TRBD1. Germline CDR1 reads KGHSH; CDR2 reads LQKENI. Trimming took 1 base from V and 8 from J; bases not matched to a gene: 10. The CDR3 has 15 residues. Here the CDR3 DNA reads TGTGCCAGCTCACCACTGCAGGGGGCTTTGGACAAGCAGTACTTC. This gives the protein CASSPLQGALDKQYF.

The sample holds many counts of this clonotype. The CDR3 protein is CASGDRGYGYTF. For the CDR3, the DNA is TGTGCCAGCGGAGACAGGGGCTATGGCTACACCTTC. The chain is built from TRBV6-1 and TRBJ1-2; 8 positions agree with TRBD1. Germline CDR1 and CDR2: MNHNS and SASEGT. This CDR3 spans 12 amino acids. V was pared by 8 bases and J by 4 bases, with 3 bases of the junction left unmatched.

This clonotype showed up many times. This rearrangement joins TRBV27 to TRBJ2-1; 7 bases map to TRBD2. Losses at the gene ends were 3 bases for V and 4 bases for J; bases not matched to a gene: 9. The CDR3 spans 16 residues. In germline, CDR1 is MNHEY, CDR2 SMNVEV (reference sequence). CDR3 in DNA: TGTGCCAGCAGTTTTTGGGGGGGGAGGCCTTACAATGAGCAGTTCTTC. Protein: CASSFWGGRPYNEQFF.

Worth noting for this clonotype: A far bigger clonotype differs at one base, so this is likely a read error. Because it lacks the conserved phenylalanine or tryptophan at the end, this CDR3 is likely a read error. CDR3 bases: TGTGCCAGCAGTTACTCCAGGGGAGCGGCGTACGAGCAGTACTCC. As protein: CASSYSRGAAYEQYS. This chain links TRBV6-2 or TRBV6-3 with TRBJ2-7, with D perhaps TRBD1 (6 bases). Trimming took 0 bases from V and 4 from J, leaving 13 bases between them. The germline V gene has CDR1 MNHEY and CDR2 SVGEGT. There are 15 residues in the CDR3.

This clonotype was observed at least ten times. The DNA for the CDR3 is TGTGCCATAGGGGAAATTTGGGACACTGAAGCTTTCTTT. It translates to CAIGEIWDTEAFF. This sequence joins TRBV28 and TRBJ1-1; tentative D call: TRBD1 (5 bases). The CDR3 loop spans 13 amino acids. Deletions cut 10 bases from V and 3 bases from J, with 15 bases between. Germline V CDR1 and CDR2: MDHEN, SYDVKM.

This clonotype appeared many times. The rearrangement uses TRBV6-1 and TRBJ2-3; 7 positions match TRBD2. The CDR3 length is 15 residues. With 6 bases clipped from V and 0 bases from J, the junction kept 6 bases outside the gene matches. CDR1 MNHNS and CDR2 SASEGT come from the germline V gene. The CDR3 nucleotides read TGTGCCAGCAGAAAACTAGCGACTAGCACAGATACGCAGTATTTT. Translated, it gives CASRKLATSTDTQYF.

This clonotype was detected ten times or more. CDR3 nucleotide sequence: TGCAGTGCTAGAGATCGAGGGGGGAGGCTAAATTACGAGCAGTACTTC. Its protein is CSARDRGGRLNYEQYF. This sequence joins TRBV20-1 and TRBJ2-7; D could derive from TRBD1 or TRBD2 (6 bases each). In germline, CDR1 is DFQATT, CDR2 SNEGSKA (reference sequence). V was cut by 0 bases and J by 4 bases, with 19 bases left in between. The CDR3 sequence is 16 residues long.

The V and J genes are TRBV11-2 and TRBJ2-1, with 7 positions matching TRBD2. The CDR3 runs to 22 residues. The V and J ends lost 1 base and 5 bases, in that order; junction bases with no gene match: 26. The V gene's germline CDR1 is SGHAT and CDR2 FQNNGV. This CDR3 is CASSLGRLAEAFPGSVNNEQFF. DNA for the CDR3: TGTGCCAGCAGCTTAGGTCGGCTAGCGGAGGCGTTCCCAGGCAGTGTGAACAATGAGCAGTTCTTC. The variable domain in full, with the rest retrieved from reference TRBV11-2 and TRBJ2-1, is EAGVAQSPRYKIIEKRQSVAFWCNPISGHATLYWYQQILGQGPKLLIQFQNNGVVDDSQLPKDRFSAERLKGVDSTLKIQPAKLEDSAVYLCASSLGRLAEAFPGSVNNEQFFGPGTRLTVL.

This chain uses TRBV5-1 with TRBJ2-5, with 7 bases lining up with TRBD2. The CDR3 loop spans 13 amino acids. V shed 4 bases, J shed 4 bases, and the junction held 4 bases outside the gene matches. Germline CDR1 reads SGHRS; CDR2 reads YFSETQ. The CDR3 sequence: CASSVGLPETQYF. CDR3 nucleotide sequence: TGCGCCAGCAGCGTGGGACTACCAGAGACCCAGTACTTC.

This clonotype has ten or more counts. The chain links TRBV7-9 to TRBJ2-2, with D possibly matching TRBD1 (5 bases). The CDR3 is 15 amino acids. Germline CDR1 and CDR2: SEHNR and FQNEAQ (reference sequence). The CDR3, as DNA: TGTTCCCTGGGGCCTAGTGGTGCGGCAACCGGGGAGCTGTTTTTT. Amino acids: CSLGPSGAATGELFF. The variable domain in full, with the rest retrieved from reference TRBV7-9 and TRBJ2-2, is DTGVSQNPRHKITKRGQNVTFRCDPISEHNRLYWYRQTLGQGPEFLTYFQNEAQLEKSRLLSDRFSAERPKGSFSTLEIQRTEQGDSAMYLCSLGPSGAATGELFFGEGSRLTVL.

The V and J genes are TRBV19 and TRBJ1-4; no reliable D call. In germline, CDR1 is LNHDA, CDR2 SQIVND (reference sequence). The V and J ends lost 8 bases and 3 bases respectively, with 10 bases between them. The CDR3 runs to 13 residues. In DNA form, the CDR3 reads TGTGCCAGTGGCCCCGCCTCTAATGAAAAACTGTTTTTT. It is translated as CASGPASNEKLFF.

This clonotype was detected only a few times. The V gene is TRBV18, the J gene TRBJ1-5; TRBD1 might be the D (6 bases). The V gene's germline CDR1 is KGHSH and CDR2 LQKENI. V gave up 2 bases and J gave up 3 bases, with 11 bases separating them. The CDR3 length is 15 residues. In DNA form, the CDR3 reads TGTGCCAGCTCACCAACCACAGGGAACAATCAGCCCCAGCATTTT. This sequence encodes CASSPTTGNNQPQHF.

This chain uses TRBV19 with TRBJ2-4; D might be TRBD1 or TRBD2, each matching 5 bases. The V gene lost 4 bases and the J gene lost 6 bases, with 16 bases spanning the gap. Germline CDR1 is LNHDA and CDR2 is SQIVND (reference sequence). The CDR3 loop spans 15 amino acids. CDR3: CASSNTGTSRNIQYF. DNA of the CDR3: TGTGCCAGTAGTAACACCGGGACCAGTAGAAACATTCAGTACTTC.

V is TRBV30 and J is TRBJ2-7; a possible D gene is TRBD1 (6 bases). Germline loops: CDR1 GTSNPN, CDR2 SVGIG (reference sequence). The CDR3 loop spans 13 amino acids. The V gene lost 3 bases and the J gene lost 3 bases, with 12 bases spanning the gap. This chain's CDR3 is CAWRRQAGYEQYF. DNA of the CDR3: TGTGCCTGGAGAAGACAGGCCGGCTACGAGCAGTACTTC.

The chain carries TRBV5-1 and TRBJ2-3, with a possible D match to TRBD1 (6 bases). Germline V gene lookup returns CDR1 SGHRS and CDR2 YFSETQ. CDR3 length equals 15 residues. V was cut by 4 bases and J by 4 bases, with 16 bases left in between. CDR3 loop: CASSPEGGSADTQYF. The CDR3 DNA reads TGCGCCAGCAGCCCGGAAGGGGGATCGGCAGATACGCAGTATTTT.

There are many counts of this clonotype. The rearrangement uses TRBV7-8 and TRBJ2-2, with D perhaps TRBD2 (6 bases). V gave up 6 bases and J gave up 3 bases, with 20 bases separating them. The CDR3 totals 17 residues. Germline assignment: CDR1 SGHVS and CDR2 FQNEAQ. CDR3 sequence: CASRLTMGGRDTGELFF. The CDR3 DNA is TGTGCCAGCAGACTCACTATGGGGGGTAGGGACACCGGGGAGCTGTTTTTT.

The table lists this clonotype with many counts. The genes are TRBV5-1 and TRBJ2-5; D possibly corresponds to TRBD1 (6 bases). The CDR3 has 17 amino acids. Germline assignment: CDR1 SGHRS and CDR2 YFSETQ. Trimming removed 4 bases at V and 2 bases at J, with 21 bases between. The CDR3 region has the DNA TGCGCCAGCAGCCGTACCGGCGGCGAACAGGGACAAGAGACCCAGTACTTC. Translation: CASSRTGGEQGQETQYF. Together with reference TRBV5-1 and TRBJ2-5, the CDR3 gives the full variable domain: KAGVTQTPRYLIKTRGQQVTLSCSPISGHRSVSWYQQTPGQGLQFLFEYFSETQRNKGNFPGRFSGRQFSNSRSEMNVSTLELGDSALYLCASSRTGGEQGQETQYFGPGTRLLVL.

This clonotype came up many times. The V gene is TRBV18, the J gene TRBJ2-5, with D perhaps TRBD2 (6 bases). CDR1 KGHSH and CDR2 LQKENI come from the germline V gene. V lost 0 bases, J lost 1 base, and 15 bases lay in between. There are 17 residues in the CDR3. CDR3 bases: TGTGCCAGCTCACCACCGGGAGGCGGGACTTTCCAAGAGACCCAGTACTTC. Translating gives CASSPPGGGTFQETQYF.

The sample holds many counts of this clonotype. The V gene is TRBV3-1, the J gene TRBJ2-1; 7 bases line up with TRBD2. J gave up 4 bases and V 4 bases, and 7 bases lay outside the gene matches. The germline V gene encodes CDR1 LGHDT and CDR2 YNNKEL (reference sequence). This CDR3 region has 15 residues. The CDR3 DNA reads TGTGCCAGCAGCCCGGGGACTAACCAATACAATGAGCAGTTCTTC. This encodes CASSPGTNQYNEQFF.

V usage is TRBV11-2 and J usage is TRBJ1-6, with D possibly being TRBD1 (6 bases). V was cut by 5 bases and J by 3 bases, with 11 bases left in between. From germline, CDR1 is SGHAT and CDR2 FQNNGV. There are 15 residues in the CDR3. The CDR3 DNA sequence: TGTGCCAGCAGCCCTGGACAGCTCTATAATTCACCCCTCCACTTT. Translating it yields CASSPGQLYNSPLHF.

At least ten counts were recorded for this clonotype. The chain is built from TRBV5-4 and TRBJ2-3; 11 bases are shared with TRBD1. The germline V gene encodes CDR1 SGHNT and CDR2 YYREEE (reference sequence). Trimming took 2 bases from V and 3 from J; bases not matched to a gene: 5. This CDR3 has 16 amino acids. The CDR3 sequence: CASSFTGQGVTDTQYF. CDR3 coding DNA: TGTGCCAGCAGCTTTACGGGACAGGGGGTTACAGATACGCAGTATTTT. Combining the CDR3 with reference TRBV5-4 and TRBJ2-3 gives the whole variable domain ETGVTQSPTHLIKTRGQQVTLRCSSQSGHNTVSWYQQALGQGPQFIFQYYREEENGRGNFPPRFSGLQFPNYSSELNVNALELDDSALYLCASSFTGQGVTDTQYFGPGTRLTVL.

Ten or more counts support this clonotype. The V gene is TRBV12-3 or TRBV12-4, the J gene TRBJ1-3; 8 bases are a match to TRBD1. The CDR3 length is 14 residues. V trimming: 6 bases; J trimming: 4 bases; junction bases outside the gene matches: 5. DNA of the CDR3: TGTGCCAGCAGGATGACAGGGGAGGGAAACACCATATATTTT. Encoded protein: CASRMTGEGNTIYF.